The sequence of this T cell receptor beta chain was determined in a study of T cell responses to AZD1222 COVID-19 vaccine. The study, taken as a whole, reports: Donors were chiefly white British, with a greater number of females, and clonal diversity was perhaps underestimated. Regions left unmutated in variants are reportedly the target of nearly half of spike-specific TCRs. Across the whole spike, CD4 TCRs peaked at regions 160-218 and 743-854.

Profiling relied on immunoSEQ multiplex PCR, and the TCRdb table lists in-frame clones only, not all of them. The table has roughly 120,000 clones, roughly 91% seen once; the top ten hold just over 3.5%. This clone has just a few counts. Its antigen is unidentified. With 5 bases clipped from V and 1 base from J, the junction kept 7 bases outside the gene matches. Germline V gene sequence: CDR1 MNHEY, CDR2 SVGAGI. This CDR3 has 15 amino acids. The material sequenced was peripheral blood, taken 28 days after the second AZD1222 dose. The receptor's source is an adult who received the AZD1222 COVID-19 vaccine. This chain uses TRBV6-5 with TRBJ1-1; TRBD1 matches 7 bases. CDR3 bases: TGTGCCAGCAGTCGGACAGGTTGGGGGAACACTGAAGCTTTCTTT. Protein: CASSRTGWGNTEAFF.